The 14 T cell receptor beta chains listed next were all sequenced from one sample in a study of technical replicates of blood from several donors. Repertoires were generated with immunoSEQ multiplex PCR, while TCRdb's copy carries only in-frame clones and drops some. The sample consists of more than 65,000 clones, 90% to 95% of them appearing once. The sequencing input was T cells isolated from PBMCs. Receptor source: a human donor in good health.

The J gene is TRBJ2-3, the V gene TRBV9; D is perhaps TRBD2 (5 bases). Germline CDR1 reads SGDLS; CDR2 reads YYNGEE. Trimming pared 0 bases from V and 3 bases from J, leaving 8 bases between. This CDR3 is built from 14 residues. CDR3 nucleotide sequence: TGTGCCAGCAGCGTAGCACCGGGAACAGATACGCAGTATTTT. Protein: CASSVAPGTDTQYF.

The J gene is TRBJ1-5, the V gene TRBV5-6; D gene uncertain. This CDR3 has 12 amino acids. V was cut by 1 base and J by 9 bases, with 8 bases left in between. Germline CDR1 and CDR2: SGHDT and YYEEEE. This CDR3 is CASSLRGWPQHF. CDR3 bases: TGTGCCAGCAGCTTGAGAGGTTGGCCCCAGCATTTT.

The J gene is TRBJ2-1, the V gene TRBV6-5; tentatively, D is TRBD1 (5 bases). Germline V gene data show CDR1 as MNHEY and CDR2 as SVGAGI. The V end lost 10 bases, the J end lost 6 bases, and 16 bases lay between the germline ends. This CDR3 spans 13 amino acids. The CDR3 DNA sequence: TGTGCCACCGAACCGCAGGGTAGCAATGAGCAGTTCTTC. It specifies CATEPQGSNEQFF.

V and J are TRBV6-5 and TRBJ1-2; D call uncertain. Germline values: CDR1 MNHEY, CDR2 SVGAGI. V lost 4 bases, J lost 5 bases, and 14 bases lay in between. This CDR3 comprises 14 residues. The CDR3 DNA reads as TGTGCCAGCAGTTTCACAGCCGATCGGTATGGCTACACCTTC. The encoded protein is CASSFTADRYGYTF.

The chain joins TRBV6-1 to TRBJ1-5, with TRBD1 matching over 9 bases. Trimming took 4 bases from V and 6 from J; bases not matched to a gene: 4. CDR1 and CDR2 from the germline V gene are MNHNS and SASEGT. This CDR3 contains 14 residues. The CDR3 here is CASSGRTGVQPQHF. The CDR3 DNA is TGTGCCAGCAGTGGCAGGACAGGGGTTCAGCCCCAGCATTTT.

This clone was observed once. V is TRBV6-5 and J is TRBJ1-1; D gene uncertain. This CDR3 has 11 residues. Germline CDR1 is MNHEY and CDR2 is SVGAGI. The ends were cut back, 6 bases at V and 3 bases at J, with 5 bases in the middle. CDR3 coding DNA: TGTGCCAGCAGACGGGACACTGAAGCTTTCTTT. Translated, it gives CASRRDTEAFF.

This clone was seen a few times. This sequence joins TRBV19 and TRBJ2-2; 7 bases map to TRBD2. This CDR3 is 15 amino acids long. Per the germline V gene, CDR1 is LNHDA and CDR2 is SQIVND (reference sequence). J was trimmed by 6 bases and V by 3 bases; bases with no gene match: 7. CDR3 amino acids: CASSMEAGEAGELFF. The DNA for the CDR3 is TGTGCCAGTAGTATGGAGGCGGGAGAGGCCGGGGAGCTGTTTTTT. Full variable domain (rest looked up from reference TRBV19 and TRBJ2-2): DGGITQSPKYLFRKEGQNVTLSCEQNLNHDAMYWYRQDPGQGLRLIYYSQIVNDFQKGDIAEGYSVSREKKESFPLTVTSAQKNPTAFYLCASSMEAGEAGELFFGEGSRLTVL.

CDR3 residues: CASSFQGGGADTQYF. In nucleotides, the CDR3 is TGTGCCAGCAGCTTCCAAGGCGGCGGAGCAGATACGCAGTATTTT. This chain connects TRBV7-8 to TRBJ2-3; D uncertain. V shed 3 bases and J shed 4 bases, with 14 bases lying between them. The CDR3 is made up of 15 amino acids. Germline CDR1 reads SGHVS; CDR2 reads FQNEAQ. The full variable domain, with the rest looked up from reference TRBV7-8 and TRBJ2-3, is GAGVSQSPRYKVAKRGQDVALRCDPISGHVSLFWYQQALGQGPEFLTYFQNEAQLDKSGLPSDRFFAERPEGSVSTLKIQRTQQEDSAVYLCASSFQGGGADTQYFGPGTRLTVL.

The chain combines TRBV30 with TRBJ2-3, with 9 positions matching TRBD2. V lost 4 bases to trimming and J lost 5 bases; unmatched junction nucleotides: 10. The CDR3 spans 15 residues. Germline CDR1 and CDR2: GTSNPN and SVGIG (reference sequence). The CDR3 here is CAWTPAGGPGDTQYF. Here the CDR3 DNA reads TGTGCCTGGACCCCGGCGGGAGGGCCGGGAGATACGCAGTATTTT.

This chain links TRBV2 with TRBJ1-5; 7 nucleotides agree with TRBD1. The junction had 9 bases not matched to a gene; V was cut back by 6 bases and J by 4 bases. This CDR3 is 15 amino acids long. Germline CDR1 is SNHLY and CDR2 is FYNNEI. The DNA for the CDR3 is TGTGCCAGCAGGAAACAGGGGATCGGGAATCAGCCCCAGCATTTT. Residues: CASRKQGIGNQPQHF.

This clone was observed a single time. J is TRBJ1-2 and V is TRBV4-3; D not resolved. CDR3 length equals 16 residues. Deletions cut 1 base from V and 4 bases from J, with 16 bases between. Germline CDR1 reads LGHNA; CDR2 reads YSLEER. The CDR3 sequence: CASSQGTTGRIYGYTF. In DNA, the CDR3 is TGCGCCAGCAGCCAAGGCACAACCGGGAGGATCTATGGCTACACCTTC.

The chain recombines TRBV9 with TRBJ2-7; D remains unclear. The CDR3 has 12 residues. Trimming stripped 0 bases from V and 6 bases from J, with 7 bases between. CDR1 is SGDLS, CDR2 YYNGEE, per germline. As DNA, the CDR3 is TGTGCCAGCAGCGTAGCGGGTAGCGAGCAGTACTTC. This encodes CASSVAGSEQYF.

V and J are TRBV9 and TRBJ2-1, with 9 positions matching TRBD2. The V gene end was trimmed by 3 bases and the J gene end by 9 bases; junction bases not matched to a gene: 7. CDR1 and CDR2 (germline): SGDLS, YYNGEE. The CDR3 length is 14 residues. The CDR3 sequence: CASSDLAGVSEQFF. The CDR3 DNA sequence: TGTGCCAGCAGCGACTTAGCGGGAGTAAGTGAGCAGTTCTTC.

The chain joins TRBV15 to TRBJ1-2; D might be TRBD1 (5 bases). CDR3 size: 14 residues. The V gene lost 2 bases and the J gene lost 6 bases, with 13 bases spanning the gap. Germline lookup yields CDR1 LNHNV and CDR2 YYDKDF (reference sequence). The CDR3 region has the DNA TGTGCCACCAGCAGATTAAACCAGGGTCATGGCTACACCTTC. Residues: CATSRLNQGHGYTF.